The 7 T cell receptor beta chains listed next were all sequenced from one sample in a study of cytomegalovirus exposure and HLA in healthy donors. Vbeta (60) and Jbeta (13) primers were used in the PCR. TCRdb's copy holds only in-frame clones and misses some; the assay was immunoSEQ multiplex PCR. The sample's table shows approximately 80,000 clones. The specimen was PBMCs. The source is a man younger than 35 in good health and CMV-seropositive.

The chain employs TRBV5-4 and TRBJ2-5, with 12 nucleotides matching TRBD2. This CDR3 region has 15 residues. Germline trimming cut 3 bases from V and 1 base from J; bases unmatched to any gene: 1. Looked up from germline, CDR1 is SGHNT and CDR2 is YYREEE (reference sequence). CDR3 DNA sequence: TGTGCCAGCAGCTCTAGCGGGGGGGCCCAAGAGACCCAGTACTTC. It is translated as CASSSSGGAQETQYF. The variable domain in full, with the rest retrieved from reference TRBV5-4 and TRBJ2-5, is ETGVTQSPTHLIKTRGQQVTLRCSSQSGHNTVSWYQQALGQGPQFIFQYYREEENGRGNFPPRFSGLQFPNYSSELNVNALELDDSALYLCASSSSGGAQETQYFGPGTRLLVL.

This sequence joins TRBV7-9 and TRBJ1-5; no clear D gene. CDR1 and CDR2 from the germline V gene are SEHNR and FQNEAQ (reference sequence). The CDR3 sequence is 12 residues long. Trimming cost V 5 bases and J 5 bases, with 7 bases left between them. The CDR3 coding sequence is TGTGCCAGCAGCATGAACTATCAGCCCCAGCATTTT. It is translated as CASSMNYQPQHF. Looking up the rest from reference TRBV7-9 and TRBJ1-5 gives the full variable domain: DTGVSQNPRHKITKRGQNVTFRCDPISEHNRLYWYRQTLGQGPEFLTYFQNEAQLEKSRLLSDRFSAERPKGSFSTLEIQRTEQGDSAMYLCASSMNYQPQHFGDGTRLSIL.

This sequence joins TRBV7-9 and TRBJ1-4; 9 nucleotides line up with TRBD1. The CDR3 loop spans 14 amino acids. Unmatched junction bases numbered 5, after V lost 5 bases and J lost 7 bases. Germline CDR1 and CDR2: SEHNR and FQNEAQ (reference sequence). CDR3: CASSGGQGREKLFF. The CDR3 DNA is TGTGCCAGCAGCGGGGGACAGGGTCGTGAAAAACTGTTTTTT.

The chain links TRBV6-4 to TRBJ2-2; the match to TRBD2 covers 13 bases. CDR1 and CDR2 from the germline V gene are MRHNA and SNTAGT. V dropped 2 bases and J dropped 3; count of bases not matched to a gene: 0. This CDR3 has 16 amino acids. The CDR3 loop reads CASSDTSGRDTGELFF. CDR3 nucleotide sequence: TGTGCCAGCAGTGACACTAGCGGGAGGGACACCGGGGAGCTGTTTTTT.

CDR3 amino acids: CASSWGQANYGYTF. In nucleotides, the CDR3 is TGTGCCAGCAGTTGGGGACAGGCTAACTATGGCTACACCTTC. The chain employs TRBV27 and TRBJ1-2; 8 bases match TRBD1. V dropped 4 bases and J dropped 0; count of bases not matched to a gene: 1. The CDR3 spans 14 residues. The germline V gene encodes CDR1 MNHEY and CDR2 SMNVEV (reference sequence).

The genes are TRBV10-3 and TRBJ1-1, with D perhaps TRBD1 (6 bases). Germline V gene sequence: CDR1 ENHRY, CDR2 SYGVKD. CDR3 length: 14 amino acids. Between the trimmed V and J ends, which lost 0 bases and 7 bases, there was a span of 12 bases. CDR3 sequence (DNA): TGTGCCATCAGTGAGTCTCAAAGGGGGAGTGAAGCTTTCTTT. Translating it yields CAISESQRGSEAFF.

The chain is built from TRBV7-8 and TRBJ1-2; a weak D match, TRBD1 (5 bases). CDR3 length: 16 amino acids. The germline V gene has CDR1 SGHVS and CDR2 FQNEAQ. V shed 0 bases and J shed 3 bases, with 14 bases lying between them. CDR3 loop: CASSLALRGFDYGYTF. CDR3 nucleotide sequence: TGTGCCAGCAGCTTAGCATTGCGGGGGTTCGACTATGGCTACACCTTC.